At least ten counts were recorded for the clone carrying this T cell receptor beta chain. The antigen remains unidentified. The data were obtained in a study of T cells in Graves' hyperthyroidism and ophthalmopathy. Study results and caveats: A median approximately 6.8 months before onset, the model predicted ophthalmopathy.

Looked up from germline, CDR1 is LNHDA and CDR2 is SQIVND (reference sequence). The CDR3 runs 16 residues. V lost 3 bases, J lost 3 bases, and 4 bases stayed unmatched. Those patients with uncontrolled infection, other autoimmune disease, pregnancy or lactation were excluded. Clinical symptoms, serum thyroxine, TRAb, thyroid ultrasound and orbital computed tomography informed diagnoses. Out of around 10 ml of fresh peripheral blood came the PBMCs. Authors of the study amplified TCR beta CDR3 regions from RNA transcripts. HTBI primers were used for first-round RT-PCR of the TCR CDR3. TCRdb re-called the multiplex PCR reads through MiXCR, storing one row per CDR3 protein. The data show 390,000 or so distinct CDR3 sequences, 14% to 15% seen once.

The sequence derives from a man between 18 and 35 years old with Graves' ophthalmopathy. J is TRBJ2-1 and V is TRBV19, with 11 positions matching TRBD2. Sample: blood. The DNA for the CDR3 is TGTGCCAGTAGTATGGCAGGGACTAGCGGCTACAATGAGCAGTTCTTC. Amino acids: CASSMAGTSGYNEQFF.